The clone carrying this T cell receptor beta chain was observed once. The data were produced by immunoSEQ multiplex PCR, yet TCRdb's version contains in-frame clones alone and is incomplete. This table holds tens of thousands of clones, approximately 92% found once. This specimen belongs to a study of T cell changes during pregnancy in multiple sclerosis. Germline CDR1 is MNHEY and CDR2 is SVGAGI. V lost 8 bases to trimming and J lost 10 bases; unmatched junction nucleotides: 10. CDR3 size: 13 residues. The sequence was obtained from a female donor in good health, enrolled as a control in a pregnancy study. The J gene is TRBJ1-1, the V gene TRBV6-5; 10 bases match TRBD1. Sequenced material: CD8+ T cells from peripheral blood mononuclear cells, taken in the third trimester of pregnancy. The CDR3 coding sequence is TGTGCCAGCGCCGGGACAGGGGTTTGGGGAGCTTTCTTT. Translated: CASAGTGVWGAFF.